This T cell receptor beta chain was recovered during a study of cytomegalovirus exposure and HLA in healthy donors. 60 Vbeta and 13 Jbeta primers were used in PCR. Clones were read by immunoSEQ multiplex PCR, and TCRdb kept only the in-frame ones, dropping some. The sample carries about 150,000 clones, 70% to 85% recorded once. As concerns this clone: What it recognizes is unknown.

General observations from the study: The authors excluded some V segments, including TRBV6-2 and TRBV6-3, as indistinguishable. As was reported, the HLA-A and HLA-B alleles of most subjects were accurately predicted from TCR beta sequences. The number of N-insertions in an Asian-associated ancestry cluster was reportedly below the 666-donor mean in a later analysis.

J lost 1 base, V lost 1 base, and 6 bases had no gene match. The germline V gene has CDR1 GTSNPN and CDR2 SVGIG (reference sequence). The CDR3 consists of 15 residues. The rearrangement uses TRBV30 and TRBJ2-5, with 7 bases identical to TRBD1. The specimen sequenced was PBMCs. The receptor comes from a man in his fifties or sixties in good health and CMV-seropositive. The CDR3 DNA reads TGTGCCTGGAGTGGAATGACAGGGCTCCAAGAGACCCAGTACTTC. It specifies CAWSGMTGLQETQYF.